A single sample is the source of the 3 T cell receptor beta chains below, sequenced in a study of memory CD4+ T cells and cytomegalovirus serostatus. Data came from immunoSEQ multiplex PCR; TCRdb stores just in-frame clones and leaves some out. Seen here are some 66,000 clones, more than 75% observed once, and the top ten hold around 4.3%. Single viable CD3+CD4+CD8-CD45RO+ cells were sorted as the memory CD4+ T cells. Sequencing was carried out using memory CD4+ T cells from blood. All receptors derive from an adult in good health and CMV-seropositive.

The chain couples TRBV28 to TRBJ1-5; D unresolved. Germline CDR1 and CDR2: MDHEN and SYDVKM. CDR3 length equals 15 residues. V was shortened by 4 bases and J by 0 bases, with 10 bases between the two germline ends. The CDR3 spells CASSWLGNSNQPQHF. The DNA of the CDR3 is TGTGCCAGCAGTTGGTTGGGTAATAGCAATCAGCCCCAGCATTTT.

The rearrangement uses TRBV28 and TRBJ2-7; TRBD1 might be the D (6 bases). The CDR3 loop spans 14 amino acids. Trimming pared 7 bases from V and 0 bases from J, leaving 13 bases between. Per the germline V gene, CDR1 is MDHEN and CDR2 is SYDVKM. The CDR3 coding sequence is TGTGCCAGCAAGGTAGGGGGTAGCTCCTACGAGCAGTACTTC. It specifies CASKVGGSSYEQYF.

V gene TRBV6-5 combines with J gene TRBJ1-4, with TRBD1 identical over 9 bases. CDR3 length equals 14 residues. V lost 6 bases to trimming and J lost 11 bases; unmatched junction nucleotides: 10. CDR1 MNHEY and CDR2 SVGAGI come from the germline V gene. For the CDR3, the DNA is TGTGCCAGCAGCGCACGGGACAGGGACCTCAAACTGTTTTTT. It yields the protein CASSARDRDLKLFF.